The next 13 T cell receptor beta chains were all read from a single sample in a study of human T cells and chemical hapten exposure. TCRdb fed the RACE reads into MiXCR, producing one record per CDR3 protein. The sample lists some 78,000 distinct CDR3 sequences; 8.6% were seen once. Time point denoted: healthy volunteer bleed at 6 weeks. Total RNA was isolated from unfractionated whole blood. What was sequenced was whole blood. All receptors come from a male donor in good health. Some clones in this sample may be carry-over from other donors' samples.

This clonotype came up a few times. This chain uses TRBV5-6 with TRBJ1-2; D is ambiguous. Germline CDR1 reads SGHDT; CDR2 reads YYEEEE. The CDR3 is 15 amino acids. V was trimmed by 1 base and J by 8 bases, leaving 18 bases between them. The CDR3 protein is CASSLNPDGVAGYTF. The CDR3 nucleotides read TGTGCCAGCAGCTTGAACCCAGATGGAGTGGCCGGCTACACCTTC. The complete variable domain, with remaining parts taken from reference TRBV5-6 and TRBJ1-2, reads DAGVTQSPTHLIKTRGQQVTLRCSPKSGHDTVSWYQQALGQGPQFIFQYYEEEERQRGNFPDRFSGHQFPNYSSELNVNALLLGDSALYLCASSLNPDGVAGYTFGSGTRLTVV.

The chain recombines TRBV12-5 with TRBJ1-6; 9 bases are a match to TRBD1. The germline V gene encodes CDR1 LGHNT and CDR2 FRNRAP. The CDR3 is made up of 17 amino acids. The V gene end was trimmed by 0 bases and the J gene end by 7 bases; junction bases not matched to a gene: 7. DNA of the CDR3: TGTGCTAGTGGTTTGGTACTTTGGGACAGGGTGAATTCACCCCTCCACTTT. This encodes CASGLVLWDRVNSPLHF.

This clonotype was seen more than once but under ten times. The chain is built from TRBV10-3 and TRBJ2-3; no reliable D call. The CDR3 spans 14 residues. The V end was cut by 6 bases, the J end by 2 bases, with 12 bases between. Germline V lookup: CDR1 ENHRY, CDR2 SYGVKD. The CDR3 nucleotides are TGTGCCATCAGGTACACTGGGAACACAGATACGCAGTATTTT. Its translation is CAIRYTGNTDTQYF.

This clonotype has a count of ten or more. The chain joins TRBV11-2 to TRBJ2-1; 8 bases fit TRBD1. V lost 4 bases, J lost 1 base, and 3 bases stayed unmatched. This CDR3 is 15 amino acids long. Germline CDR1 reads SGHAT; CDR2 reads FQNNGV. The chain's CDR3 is CASSSDRGSYNEQFF. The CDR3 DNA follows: TGTGCCAGCAGCTCCGACAGGGGATCCTACAATGAGCAGTTCTTC. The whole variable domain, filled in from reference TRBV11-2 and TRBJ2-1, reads EAGVAQSPRYKIIEKRQSVAFWCNPISGHATLYWYQQILGQGPKLLIQFQNNGVVDDSQLPKDRFSAERLKGVDSTLKIQPAKLEDSAVYLCASSSDRGSYNEQFFGPGTRLTVL.

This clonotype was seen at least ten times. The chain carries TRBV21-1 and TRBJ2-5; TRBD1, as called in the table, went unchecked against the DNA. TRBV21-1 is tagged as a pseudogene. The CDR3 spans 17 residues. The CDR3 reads CASSKARDGQDQETQYF. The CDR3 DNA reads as TGTGCCAGCAGCAAAGCTAGGGACGGACAAGACCAAGAGACCCAGTACTTC.

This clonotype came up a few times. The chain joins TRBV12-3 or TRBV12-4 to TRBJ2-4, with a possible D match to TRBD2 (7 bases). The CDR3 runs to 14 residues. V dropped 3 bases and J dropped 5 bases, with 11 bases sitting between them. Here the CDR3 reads CASSFGGAQNIQYF. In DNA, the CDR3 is TGTGCCAGCAGTTTTGGGGGGGCGCAAAACATTCAGTACTTC.

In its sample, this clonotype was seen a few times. This CDR3 reads CASSKDKASGASSRAYEQYF. CDR3 nucleotides: TGTGCCAGCAGCAAAGACAAAGCTAGCGGGGCCTCATCGCGGGCCTACGAGCAGTACTTC. V and J are TRBV21-1 and TRBJ2-7; TRBD2, as called in the table, went unchecked against the DNA. TRBV21-1 is designated a pseudogene. This CDR3 has 20 amino acids.

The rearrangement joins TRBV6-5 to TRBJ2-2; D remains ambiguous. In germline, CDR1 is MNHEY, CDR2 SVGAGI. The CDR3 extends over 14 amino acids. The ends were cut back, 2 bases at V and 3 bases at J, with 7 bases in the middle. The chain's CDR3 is CASSYQVDTGELFF. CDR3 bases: TGTGCCAGCAGTTACCAGGTTGACACCGGGGAGCTGTTTTTT.

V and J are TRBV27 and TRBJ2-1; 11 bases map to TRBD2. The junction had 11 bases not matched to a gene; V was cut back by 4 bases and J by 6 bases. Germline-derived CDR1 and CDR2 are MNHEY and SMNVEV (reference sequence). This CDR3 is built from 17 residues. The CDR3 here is CASSYAPPGLAANEQFF. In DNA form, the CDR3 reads TGTGCCAGCAGTTACGCACCCCCGGGACTAGCGGCCAATGAGCAGTTCTTC.

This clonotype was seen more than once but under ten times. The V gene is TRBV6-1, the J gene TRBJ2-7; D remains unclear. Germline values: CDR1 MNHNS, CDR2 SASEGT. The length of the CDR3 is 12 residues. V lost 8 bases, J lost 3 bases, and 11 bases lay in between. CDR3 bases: TGTGCCAGCCCCGGTGAGAGCTACGAGCAGTACTTC. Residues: CASPGESYEQYF.

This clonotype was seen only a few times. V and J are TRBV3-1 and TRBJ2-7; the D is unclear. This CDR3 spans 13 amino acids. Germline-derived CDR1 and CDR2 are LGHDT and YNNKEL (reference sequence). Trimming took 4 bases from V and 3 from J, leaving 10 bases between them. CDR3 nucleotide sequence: TGTGCCAGCAGCCCAGGCACGGGCTACGAGCAGTACTTC. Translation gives CASSPGTGYEQYF.

CDR3 loop: CSVLLGYEQYF. CDR3 sequence (DNA): TGCAGCGTTCTCCTAGGCTACGAGCAGTACTTC. V gene TRBV29-1 combines with J gene TRBJ2-7; D unclear. V shed 5 bases and J shed 3 bases, with 8 bases lying between them. The CDR3 sequence is 11 residues long. Germline lookup yields CDR1 SQVTM and CDR2 ANQGSEA.

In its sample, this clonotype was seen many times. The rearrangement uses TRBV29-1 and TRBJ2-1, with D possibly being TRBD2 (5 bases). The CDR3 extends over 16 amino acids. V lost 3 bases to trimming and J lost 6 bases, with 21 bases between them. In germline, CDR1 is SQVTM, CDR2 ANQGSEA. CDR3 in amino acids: CSVDGSDWESGNEQFF. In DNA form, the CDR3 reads TGCAGCGTTGACGGGTCAGATTGGGAGTCTGGCAATGAGCAGTTCTTC.